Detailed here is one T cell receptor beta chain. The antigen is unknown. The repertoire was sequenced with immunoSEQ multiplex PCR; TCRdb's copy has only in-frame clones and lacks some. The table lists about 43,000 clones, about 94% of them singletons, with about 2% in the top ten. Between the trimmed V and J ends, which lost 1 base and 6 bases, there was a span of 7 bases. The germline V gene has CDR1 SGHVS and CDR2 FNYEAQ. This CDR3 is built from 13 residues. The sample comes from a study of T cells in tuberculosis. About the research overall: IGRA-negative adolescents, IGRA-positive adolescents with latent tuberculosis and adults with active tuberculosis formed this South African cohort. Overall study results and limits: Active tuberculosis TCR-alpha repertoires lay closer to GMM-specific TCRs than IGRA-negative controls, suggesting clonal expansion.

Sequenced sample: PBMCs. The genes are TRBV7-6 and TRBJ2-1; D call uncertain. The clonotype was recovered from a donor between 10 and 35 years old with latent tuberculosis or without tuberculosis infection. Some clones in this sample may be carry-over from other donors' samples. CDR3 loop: CASSLGSGNEQFF. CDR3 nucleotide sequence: TGTGCCAGCAGCTTAGGCTCGGGCAATGAGCAGTTCTTC.